This TCR beta chain is from a study of siplizumab effects on memory and regulatory T cells. Overall study findings and caveats: Alloreactive clones mapping to unstimulated subsets formed only a minor fraction. Confirmation was lacking for the suppressive function of proliferating Tregs derived from siplizumab cultures. Alloreactive sequences traceable to unstimulated CD4+ memory cells were significantly reduced by siplizumab.

Looked up from germline, CDR1 is SGHDN and CDR2 is FVKESK. Trimming at V came to 5 bases and at J to 4 bases, leaving 10 bases not matched to a gene. This CDR3 has 15 residues. As for this clone: Its target is unknown.

Clones were read by immunoSEQ multiplex PCR, and TCRdb kept only the in-frame ones, dropping some. The repertoire has about 91,000 clones, around 97% of them found once; the top ten carry 0.025% to 0.035%. Sequenced material: naive CD4+ T cells sorted from blood. The TCR sequence derives from a human donor in good health. V and J are TRBV14 and TRBJ1-1, with 7 bases matching TRBD1. In nucleotides, the CDR3 is TGTGCCAGCAGCACCCCCCGCACAGGGGCCACTGAAGCTTTCTTT. Amino acid sequence: CASSTPRTGATEAFF.